This T cell receptor beta chain appears in the sequencing data of a study of response to subunit inactivated influenza vaccine (dated by TCRdb to the late 2010s). Regarding the study in general: Deep quantitative T cell receptor repertoire profiling was used in the study to track responses to a trivalent subunit inactivated influenza vaccine. Paper-wide results and their limitations: It was suggested by the authors that each seasonal influenza vaccination may recruit only a limited number of new T cells.

With regard to this clonotype: Its antigen is unknown. No much larger clone is present one base from it, and per-base qualities are unavailable.

Libraries were made using RT-PCR. Sequenced on an Illumina HiSeq 2500. TCRdb handled the public reads itself, with Q25 trimming in fastp and clone calling in MiXCR, and kept productive beta chains. Each CDR3 protein gets just one entry, which takes the most common genes and DNA from the rows behind it. Recorded for this sample are around 170,000 distinct CDR3 sequences; approximately 12% of them occurred a single time. The ten most abundant clones make up roughly 36% of the sample. CDR1 and CDR2 (KGHDR, SFDVKD) derive from the germline V gene. The CDR3 numbers 9 residues from cysteine through phenylalanine. The read is trimmed to its CDR3 DNA, 27 bases read in frame from base 1. V was cut back by 8 bases and J by 4 bases, leaving a gap of 2 bases between them.

The chain uses TRBV24-1 and TRBJ2-7; no D gene is confidently identified. The starting material was CD8+ T cells sorted from PBMCs, obtained roughly 24 months after vaccination. This receptor was identified in a man aged 50-75 years who received an inactivated influenza vaccine. Donor details come from another sample of the same person, matched by shared clones. The DNA reads as follows: TGTGCCACCACATACGAGCAGTACTTC. This yields the protein CATTYEQYF.